These 18 T cell receptor beta chains came from one sample sequenced in a study of CD8+ T cells in alopecia areata. Sequencing templates came from extracted RNA that was reverse transcribed into cDNA. The method was immunoSEQ multiplex PCR; TCRdb's version includes in-frame clones alone and lacks a portion of them. Altogether about 130,000 clones are present, more than 40% being singletons, with the ten largest covering about 19%. The source was CD8+ T cells sorted from blood, collected at week 0. The receptors shown here come from a human donor with alopecia areata.

V usage is TRBV30 and J usage is TRBJ2-5, with D possibly matching TRBD1 (5 bases). The CDR3 length is 13 residues. Trimming removed 3 bases at V and 2 bases at J, with 10 bases between. From germline, CDR1 is GTSNPN and CDR2 SVGIG (reference sequence). CDR3 amino acids: CAWRRRGQETQYF. Written as DNA, the CDR3 is TGTGCCTGGAGGAGAAGGGGTCAAGAGACCCAGTACTTC.

To note about this clone: A far larger clone is just one base off, so this is likely a read error. The chain uses TRBV11-2 and TRBJ2-5; the match to TRBD2 covers 10 bases. Looked up from germline, CDR1 is SGHAT and CDR2 is FQNNGV. V was clipped by 5 bases and J by 1 base; unmatched bases: 4. This CDR3 contains 15 residues. CDR3 DNA: TGTGCCAGCAGCCAAGAGCGGGGGGGCCAAGAGACCCAGTACTTC. Protein: CASSQERGGQETQYF.

The chain is built from TRBV7-9 and TRBJ1-5; 9 bases fit TRBD1. The J segment lost 11 bases and the V segment lost 4 bases, leaving 6 bases of the junction unmatched. Per germline, CDR1 SEHNR and CDR2 FQNEAQ (reference sequence). The CDR3 is 13 amino acids. The DNA of the CDR3 is TGTGCCAGCAGCTCACAGGGGGCTGAGGCCCAGCATTTT. Protein sequence: CASSSQGAEAQHF. Looking up the rest from reference TRBV7-9 and TRBJ1-5 gives the full variable domain: DTGVSQNPRHKITKRGQNVTFRCDPISEHNRLYWYRQTLGQGPEFLTYFQNEAQLEKSRLLSDRFSAERPKGSFSTLEIQRTEQGDSAMYLCASSSQGAEAQHFGDGTRLSIL.

The CDR3 loop reads CASSPNREPDKLFF. The CDR3 DNA is TGTGCCAGCAGTCCGAACAGGGAGCCCGACAAACTGTTTTTT. This sequence joins TRBV27 and TRBJ1-4; D might be TRBD1 (6 bases). Germline V CDR1 and CDR2: MNHEY, SMNVEV (reference sequence). The CDR3 spans 14 residues. The V end lost 5 bases, the J end lost 11 bases, and 18 bases lay between the germline ends.

The chain carries TRBV2 and TRBJ1-5; the match to TRBD1 covers 10 bases. The CDR3 loop spans 15 amino acids. V was pared by 6 bases and J by 1 base, with 3 bases of the junction left unmatched. The germline V gene has CDR1 SNHLY and CDR2 FYNNEI. The CDR3 loop is CASRGQGGSNQPQHF. The CDR3 DNA follows: TGTGCCAGCAGAGGACAGGGGGGAAGCAATCAGCCCCAGCATTTT.

This clone was seen more than once but under ten times. V is TRBV14 and J is TRBJ2-1; TRBD1 agrees at 9 bases. This CDR3 comprises 16 residues. After removal of 4 bases from V and 8 bases from J, the junction contained 12 bases not matched to a gene. Per germline, CDR1 SGHDN and CDR2 FVKESK. The chain's CDR3 is CASSPFGTGPVHEQFF. CDR3 DNA: TGTGCCAGCAGCCCGTTCGGGACAGGGCCCGTGCATGAGCAGTTCTTC.

The J gene is TRBJ1-6, the V gene TRBV5-4; D is possibly TRBD1 (6 bases). Between the trimmed V and J ends, which lost 4 bases and 9 bases, there was a span of 17 bases. Per germline, CDR1 SGHNT and CDR2 YYREEE (reference sequence). The CDR3 consists of 15 residues. The CDR3 nucleotides are TGTGCCAGCAGCCTAGGGGGACTACAGGGTTCACCCCTCCACTTT. Protein: CASSLGGLQGSPLHF.

This chain connects TRBV13 to TRBJ2-1; 11 bases line up with TRBD1. V lost 6 bases, J lost 3 bases, and 4 bases stayed unmatched. The CDR3 sequence is 15 residues long. Per germline, CDR1 PRHDT and CDR2 FYEKMQ (reference sequence). Written as DNA, the CDR3 is TGTGCCAGCAGTTACGGGACAGGGGGCTACAATGAGCAGTTCTTC. It yields the protein CASSYGTGGYNEQFF.

This clone was seen a few times. The chain employs TRBV27 and TRBJ2-3; tentatively, D is TRBD2 (6 bases). Trimming stripped 5 bases from V and 0 bases from J, with 9 bases between. This CDR3 spans 14 amino acids. Germline loops: CDR1 MNHEY, CDR2 SMNVEV (reference sequence). The CDR3 loop is CASSVAASTDTQYF. The DNA for the CDR3 is TGTGCCAGCAGTGTAGCGGCTAGCACAGATACGCAGTATTTT.

V is TRBV30 and J is TRBJ1-4; D remains ambiguous. Trimming shortened V by 3 bases and J by 4 bases, and 12 bases separated the two germline ends. The germline V gene encodes CDR1 GTSNPN and CDR2 SVGIG (reference sequence). This CDR3 has 14 amino acids. The CDR3 region has the DNA TGTGCCTGGAGAGGACGGCATAATAATGAAAAACTGTTTTTT. As protein: CAWRGRHNNEKLFF. The full variable domain, rest sourced from reference TRBV30 and TRBJ1-4, is SQTIHQWPATLVQPVGSPLSLECTVEGTSNPNLYWYRQAAGRGLQLLFYSVGIGQISSEVPQNLSASRPQDRQFILSSKKLLLSDSGFYLCAWRGRHNNEKLFFGSGTQLSVL.

In its sample, this clone was seen once. The CDR3 spells CSVGQGSGNTIYF. CDR3 coding DNA: TGCAGCGTTGGACAGGGGTCTGGAAACACCATATATTTT. The chain recombines TRBV29-1 with TRBJ1-3; TRBD1 matches 8 bases. Germline V gives CDR1 SQVTM, CDR2 ANQGSEA. There are 13 residues in the CDR3. J gave up 1 base and V 4 bases, and 0 bases lay outside the gene matches.

The gene calls are TRBV6-6 and TRBJ2-3, with 11 nucleotides matching TRBD2. The CDR3 runs 16 residues. Germline loops: CDR1 MNHNY, CDR2 SVGAGI (reference sequence). V was pared by 8 bases and J by 1 base, with 8 bases of the junction left unmatched. For the CDR3, the DNA is TGTGCCAGCGGAGTAGCGGGGGGGCGGGGCACAGATACGCAGTATTTT. This encodes CASGVAGGRGTDTQYF.

CDR3 DNA: TGCGCCAGCGCCCGGGAGACGGGACAGGGGAGCTATGGCTACACCTTC. This translates into CASARETGQGSYGYTF. This chain links TRBV23-1 with TRBJ1-2; 10 bases are a match to TRBD1. TRBV23-1 is assigned to the ORF class and has an uncertain function. After removal of 8 bases from V and 4 bases from J, the junction contained 13 bases not matched to a gene. The CDR3 has 16 amino acids.

In its sample, this clone was seen a few times. This rearrangement joins TRBV30 to TRBJ2-7, with D maybe TRBD1 (5 bases). Between the trimmed V and J ends, which lost 0 bases and 0 bases, there was a span of 12 bases. The CDR3 is 15 residues long. CDR1 is GTSNPN, CDR2 SVGIG, per germline (reference sequence). The CDR3 region is CAWSVVSGFSYEQYF. CDR3 in DNA: TGTGCCTGGAGTGTAGTTTCAGGGTTCTCCTACGAGCAGTACTTC.

The chain employs TRBV7-9 and TRBJ2-7; D call uncertain. CDR3 length: 12 amino acids. V lost 2 bases and J 5 bases, leaving 7 bases between the germline ends. CDR1 SEHNR and CDR2 FQNEAQ come from the germline V gene (reference sequence). The CDR3 DNA reads as TGTGCCAGCAGCTTAAATAGGGACGAGCAGTACTTC. Translation gives CASSLNRDEQYF.

The chain joins TRBV19 to TRBJ1-5; D might be TRBD1 (6 bases). This CDR3 comprises 15 residues. Trimming shortened V by 1 base and J by 7 bases, and 14 bases separated the two germline ends. Per the germline V gene, CDR1 is LNHDA and CDR2 is SQIVND (reference sequence). CDR3 region: CASSIADSSRQPQHF. In DNA form, the CDR3 reads TGTGCCAGTAGTATAGCGGACAGCTCAAGGCAGCCCCAGCATTTT.

The chain recombines TRBV30 with TRBJ2-7, with TRBD2 as a possible D gene (6 bases). Trimming shortened V by 5 bases and J by 0 bases, and 8 bases separated the two germline ends. Per the germline V gene, CDR1 is GTSNPN and CDR2 is SVGIG (reference sequence). The CDR3 covers 12 residues. The CDR3 spells CAWGTGSYEQYF. The CDR3 region has the DNA TGTGCCTGGGGGACTGGCTCCTACGAGCAGTACTTC. Full variable domain (outside the CDR3, taken from reference TRBV30 and TRBJ2-7): SQTIHQWPATLVQPVGSPLSLECTVEGTSNPNLYWYRQAAGRGLQLLFYSVGIGQISSEVPQNLSASRPQDRQFILSSKKLLLSDSGFYLCAWGTGSYEQYFGPGTRLTVT.

The sample holds a few counts of this clone. V and J are TRBV29-1 and TRBJ2-7; D is ambiguous. V lost 4 bases to trimming and J lost 0 bases, with 10 bases between them. CDR3 length equals 13 residues. The germline V gene encodes CDR1 SQVTM and CDR2 ANQGSEA. CDR3 nucleotide sequence: TGCAGCGTTGTGGGCAGTAGCTCCTACGAGCAGTACTTC. It encodes CSVVGSSSYEQYF.